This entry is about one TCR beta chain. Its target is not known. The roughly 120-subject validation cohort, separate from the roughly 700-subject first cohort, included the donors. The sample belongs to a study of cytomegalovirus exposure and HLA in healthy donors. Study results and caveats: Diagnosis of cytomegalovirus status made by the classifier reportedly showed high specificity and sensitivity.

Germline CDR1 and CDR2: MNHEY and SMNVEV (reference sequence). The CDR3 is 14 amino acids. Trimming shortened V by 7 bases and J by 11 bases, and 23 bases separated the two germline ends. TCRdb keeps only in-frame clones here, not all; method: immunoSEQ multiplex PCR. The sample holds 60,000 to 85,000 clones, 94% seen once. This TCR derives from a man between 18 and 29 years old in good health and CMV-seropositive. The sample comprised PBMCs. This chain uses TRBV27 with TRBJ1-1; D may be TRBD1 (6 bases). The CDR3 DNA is TGTGCCAGCAAGTCGGCGAACAGGGATAGGCGCGCTTTCTTT. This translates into CASKSANRDRRAFF.